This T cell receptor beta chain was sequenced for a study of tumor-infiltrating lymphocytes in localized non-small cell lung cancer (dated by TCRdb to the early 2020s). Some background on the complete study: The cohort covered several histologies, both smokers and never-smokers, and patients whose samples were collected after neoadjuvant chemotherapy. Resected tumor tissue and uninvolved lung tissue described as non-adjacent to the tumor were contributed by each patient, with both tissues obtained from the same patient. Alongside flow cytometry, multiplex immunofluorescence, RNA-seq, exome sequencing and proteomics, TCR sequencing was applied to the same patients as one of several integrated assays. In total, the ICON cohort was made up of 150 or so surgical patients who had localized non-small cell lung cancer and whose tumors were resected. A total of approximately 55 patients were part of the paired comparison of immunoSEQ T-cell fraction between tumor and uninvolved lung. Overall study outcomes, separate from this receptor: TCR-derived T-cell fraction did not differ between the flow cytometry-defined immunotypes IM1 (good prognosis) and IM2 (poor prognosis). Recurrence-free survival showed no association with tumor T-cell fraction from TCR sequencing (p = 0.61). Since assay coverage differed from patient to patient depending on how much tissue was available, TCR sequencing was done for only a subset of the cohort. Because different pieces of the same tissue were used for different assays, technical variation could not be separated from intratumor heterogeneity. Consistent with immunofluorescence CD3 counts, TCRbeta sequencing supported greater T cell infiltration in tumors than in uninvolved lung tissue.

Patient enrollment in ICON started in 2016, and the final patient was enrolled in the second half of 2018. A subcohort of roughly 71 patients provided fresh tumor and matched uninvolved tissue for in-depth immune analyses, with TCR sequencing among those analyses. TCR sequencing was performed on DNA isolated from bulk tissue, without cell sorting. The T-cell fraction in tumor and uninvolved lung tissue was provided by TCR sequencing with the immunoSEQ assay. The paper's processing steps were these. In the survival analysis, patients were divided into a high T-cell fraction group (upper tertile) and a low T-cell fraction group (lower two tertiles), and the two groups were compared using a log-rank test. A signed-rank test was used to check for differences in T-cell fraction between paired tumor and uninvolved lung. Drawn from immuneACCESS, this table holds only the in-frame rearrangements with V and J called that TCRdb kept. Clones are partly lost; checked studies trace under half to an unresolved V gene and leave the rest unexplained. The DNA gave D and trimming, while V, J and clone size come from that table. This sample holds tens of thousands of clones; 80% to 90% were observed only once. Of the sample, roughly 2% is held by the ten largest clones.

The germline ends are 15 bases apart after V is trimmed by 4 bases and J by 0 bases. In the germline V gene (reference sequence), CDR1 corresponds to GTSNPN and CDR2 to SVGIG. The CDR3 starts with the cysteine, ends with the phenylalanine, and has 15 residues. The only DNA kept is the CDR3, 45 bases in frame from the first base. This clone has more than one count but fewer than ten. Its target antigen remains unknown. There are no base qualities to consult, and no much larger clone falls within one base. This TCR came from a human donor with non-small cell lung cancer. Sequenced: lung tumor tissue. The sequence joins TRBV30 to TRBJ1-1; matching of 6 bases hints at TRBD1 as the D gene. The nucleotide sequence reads TGTGCCTGGAATTCTGGAAACAGGGTGAACACTGAAGCTTTCTTT. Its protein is CAWNSGNRVNTEAFF.